This TCR beta chain was sequenced for a study of blood T cell repertoires in COVID-19. Overall study context: Specimens from acute and convalescent COVID-19 originated in the United States, Italy and Spain.

In the original processing: From reference gene primer amplification, estimates of nucleated cell counts were derived. The repertoire was sequenced with immunoSEQ multiplex PCR; TCRdb's copy has only in-frame clones and lacks some. V and J calls and clone size come straight from that table; D and trimming were deduced from the DNA. The table records about 150,000 clones, approximately 82% of them present only once. This clone was detected a few times. Germline V gene sequence: CDR1 ENHRY, CDR2 SYGVKD. The CDR3 is made up of 14 amino acids. V lost 9 bases to trimming and J lost 7 bases; unmatched junction nucleotides: 10.

The sequence derives from a woman aged 45-65 years with acute or convalescent COVID-19. V is TRBV10-3 and J is TRBJ1-2, with 11 bases matching TRBD1. The sample consisted of peripheral blood. Here the CDR3 DNA reads TGTGCCATTTCGCCGGGACAGGGGGGATCTGGCTACACCTTC. It encodes CAISPGQGGSGYTF.